This entry describes one T cell receptor (beta chain). The CDR3 sequence is 16 residues long. Germline V lookup: CDR1 SGHNT, CDR2 YENEEA. With 3 bases removed from V and 4 bases from J, the gap between germline ends came to 16 bases. This sample stems from a study of blood T cell repertoires in COVID-19. Study summary: Some COVID-19 samples were acute and others convalescent; all came from the United States, Italy and Spain. PBMCs, B-cell-depleted T cells, or T cells provided the cDNA or gDNA that made up the material.

Source study methods: Estimates of nucleated cell counts were drawn from the amplification of reference gene primers. Profiled with immunoSEQ multiplex PCR; TCRdb holds only in-frame clones, not every one. V and J calls and clone size are those listed in that table; D and trimming were worked out from the DNA. The sample contains under 250,000 clones, about 86% of which appear only once. The V gene is TRBV11-3, the J gene TRBJ2-1; D possibly corresponds to TRBD2 (5 bases). The sample comprised peripheral blood. This receptor was taken from a man aged 40-50 years with active or convalescent COVID-19. This CDR3 is CASSFGVSGGYNEQFF. CDR3 DNA: TGTGCCAGCAGCTTCGGTGTCTCCGGCGGGTACAATGAGCAGTTCTTC.